This entry lists 17 T cell receptor beta chains sequenced from one sample in a study of shared clonotypes between healthy human individuals. Naive CD8 cells, CD45RO-negative and positively selected for CCR7, excluded terminally differentiated effector memory CD45RA+ cells. TCRdb's copy holds only in-frame clones and misses some; the assay was immunoSEQ multiplex PCR. The sample records 2 million or so clones, about 95% being singletons. Sequencing was done on a sample of naive CD8+ T cells sorted from blood. All receptors come from a man younger than 35 in good health.

The V call is TRBV5-5, the J call TRBJ1-1, with D uncertain. Trimming cost V 2 bases and J 8 bases, with 13 bases left between them. Germline CDR1 SGHKS, CDR2 YYEKEE (reference sequence). The CDR3 runs to 13 residues. DNA of the CDR3: TGTGCCAGCAGCTTCGAACAGCCACGGGAAGCTTTCTTT. Its translation: CASSFEQPREAFF.

As for this clone: A clone one base away is much larger, so this may be a read error. Other DNA sequences of this sample code for an identical CDR3. V usage is TRBV6-5 and J usage is TRBJ2-3, with D hard to call. The CDR3 is 11 residues long. Trimming took off 6 bases at V and 2 bases at J, with 3 bases between the two ends. The V gene's germline CDR1 is MNHEY and CDR2 SVGAGI. CDR3 protein: CASSSTDTQYF. The DNA for the CDR3 is TGTGCCAGCAGCTCCACAGATACGCAGTATTTT.

The V and J genes are TRBV10-1 and TRBJ1-4; D ambiguous. V lost 1 base, J lost 3 bases, and 9 bases lay in between. Germline V lookup: CDR1 WNHNN, CDR2 SYGVQD (reference sequence). This CDR3 region has 15 residues. In DNA, the CDR3 is TGCGCCAGCAGTGAGTTCCCAGGCCCTAATGAAAAACTGTTTTTT. This gives the protein CASSEFPGPNEKLFF.

The gene calls are TRBV6-6 and TRBJ1-2; 9 bases map to TRBD1. Germline V gene data show CDR1 as MNHNY and CDR2 as SVGAGI (reference sequence). The CDR3 loop spans 14 amino acids. The junction had 7 bases not matched to a gene; V was cut back by 5 bases and J by 6 bases. CDR3 in amino acids: CASSTGQGSDGYTF. CDR3 sequence (DNA): TGTGCCAGCAGTACCGGACAGGGGAGCGATGGCTACACCTTC.

This clone was seen once. V and J are TRBV5-4 and TRBJ2-4; perhaps D is TRBD1 or TRBD2 (6 bases each). Germline V gene data show CDR1 as SGHNT and CDR2 as YYREEE (reference sequence). The CDR3 runs to 15 residues. Trimming left V 1 base short and J 8 bases short, with 16 bases between. The CDR3 spells CASSLSIGGQDIQYF. As DNA, the CDR3 is TGTGCCAGCAGCTTGTCTATAGGGGGGCAAGACATTCAGTACTTC.

This sequence joins TRBV29-1 and TRBJ2-5; D unresolved. The CDR3 spans 12 residues. Germline CDR1 SQVTM, CDR2 ANQGSEA. V shed 3 bases and J shed 5 bases, with 10 bases lying between them. The CDR3 sequence: CSVDPDLETQYF. The CDR3 nucleotides read TGCAGCGTTGACCCGGACCTGGAGACCCAGTACTTC.

This clone showed up just once. The gene calls are TRBV19 and TRBJ1-1; the match to TRBD1 covers 10 bases. V shed 5 bases, J shed 1 base, and the junction held 4 bases outside the gene matches. CDR3 length: 15 amino acids. Looked up from germline, CDR1 is LNHDA and CDR2 is SQIVND (reference sequence). The CDR3 DNA sequence: TGTGCCAGTAGTTCTGGGACAGGGGCGAACACTGAAGCTTTCTTT. This encodes CASSSGTGANTEAFF.

As concerns this clone: It may be a read error: a sequence one base away is much more abundant. The rearrangement uses TRBV5-6 and TRBJ1-1; D might be TRBD1 (5 bases). V was trimmed by 2 bases and J by 4 bases, leaving 9 bases between them. Germline CDR1 reads SGHDT; CDR2 reads YYEEEE. The CDR3 length is 13 residues. The DNA of the CDR3 is TGTGCCAGCAGCTTCTGGGGGGGCACTGAAGCTTTCTTT. Translating gives CASSFWGGTEAFF.

The CDR3 region has the DNA TGTGCCAGCAGCCCCGAGAGCCCAGCGGGATGGACAGATACGCAGTATTTT. Amino acid sequence: CASSPESPAGWTDTQYF. J is TRBJ2-3 and V is TRBV7-2; 7 bases map to TRBD2. The J segment lost 3 bases and the V segment lost 5 bases, leaving 14 bases of the junction unmatched. This CDR3 contains 17 residues. Germline V lookup: CDR1 SGHTA, CDR2 FQGNSA.

The chain combines TRBV5-5 with TRBJ2-7; D is ambiguous. Germline V lookup: CDR1 SGHKS, CDR2 YYEKEE (reference sequence). This CDR3 spans 14 amino acids. Trimming cost V 0 bases and J 2 bases, with 9 bases left between them. CDR3 residues: CASSLEWETYEQYF. DNA of the CDR3: TGTGCCAGCAGCTTGGAATGGGAAACCTACGAGCAGTACTTC. The full variable domain, with the rest looked up from reference TRBV5-5 and TRBJ2-7, is DAGVTQSPTHLIKTRGQQVTLRCSPISGHKSVSWYQQVLGQGPQFIFQYYEKEERGRGNFPDRFSARQFPNYSSELNVNALLLGDSALYLCASSLEWETYEQYFGPGTRLTVT.

This chain uses TRBV18 with TRBJ2-7; 9 nucleotides match TRBD1. Germline V lookup: CDR1 KGHSH, CDR2 LQKENI. CDR3 length: 15 amino acids. Trimming took 3 bases from V and 4 from J; bases not matched to a gene: 7. DNA for the CDR3: TGTGCCAGCTCACCGACGGACAGGGGTACTTACGAGCAGTACTTC. It yields the protein CASSPTDRGTYEQYF.

The chain couples TRBV27 to TRBJ2-7, with D perhaps TRBD2 (6 bases). The ends were cut back, 5 bases at V and 0 bases at J, with 11 bases in the middle. The CDR3 runs to 14 residues. Germline CDR1 is MNHEY and CDR2 is SMNVEV (reference sequence). The CDR3, as DNA: TGTGCCAGCAGTGGACTAAGCGGCTCCTACGAGCAGTACTTC. Encoded protein: CASSGLSGSYEQYF.

The genes are TRBV11-2 and TRBJ2-7; D call uncertain. From germline, CDR1 is SGHAT and CDR2 FQNNGV. The V end was cut by 1 base, the J end by 7 bases, with 11 bases between. The CDR3 sequence is 13 residues long. The CDR3 nucleotides read TGTGCCAGCAGCTTAGCCTTCGCTAGGGAGCAGTACTTC. Translation: CASSLAFAREQYF.

The V and J genes are TRBV28 and TRBJ1-5; 8 positions agree with TRBD1. Germline values: CDR1 MDHEN, CDR2 SYDVKM. CDR3 length: 15 amino acids. Unmatched junction bases numbered 8, after V lost 5 bases and J lost 5 bases. This chain's CDR3 is CASSRVGTGHQPQHF. As DNA, the CDR3 is TGTGCCAGCAGTCGCGTCGGGACAGGCCATCAGCCCCAGCATTTT.

This chain uses TRBV27 with TRBJ2-7; 9 bases match TRBD1. The CDR3 is made up of 16 amino acids. Germline V lookup: CDR1 MNHEY, CDR2 SMNVEV (reference sequence). The V and J ends lost 6 bases and 2 bases, in that order; junction bases with no gene match: 11. CDR3 amino acids: CASSTPGGTGPYEQYF. The CDR3 DNA reads as TGTGCCAGCAGCACCCCCGGGGGGACAGGGCCCTACGAGCAGTACTTC.

The rearrangement links TRBV2 to TRBJ2-1; TRBD2 matches at 10 bases. V shed 7 bases and J 8 bases; nucleotides not matched to a gene: 11. The CDR3 length is 15 residues. Germline loops: CDR1 SNHLY, CDR2 FYNNEI. The DNA for the CDR3 is TGTGCCAGCAAGGTCGCTAGCGGGAGAAGTGATGAGCAGTTCTTC. This sequence encodes CASKVASGRSDEQFF.

V is TRBV30 and J is TRBJ2-1; D unresolved. CDR1 and CDR2 (germline): GTSNPN, SVGIG (reference sequence). Trimming took 5 bases from V and 0 from J, leaving 8 bases between them. There are 13 residues in the CDR3. The CDR3 DNA sequence: TGTGCCTGGTTCTCCAGCTCCTACAATGAGCAGTTCTTC. Its protein is CAWFSSSYNEQFF.